Listed below are T cell receptor beta chains from one sample, sequenced in a study of cytotoxic CD8 clonotypes in ibrutinib-treated CLL. Only in-frame clones appear in the TCRdb table, and some are missing; sequencing was by immunoSEQ multiplex PCR. This sample has over 150,000 clones, with about 72% found just once. The sample in question was PBMCs, obtained after 24 months of ibrutinib treatment. Every receptor here comes from a human donor with chronic lymphocytic leukemia. The CDR3 runs from the conserved cysteine through the conserved F or W. The order of the fields is clone size, D gene, CDR3 length, J gene, V gene, CDR3 protein, CDR3 DNA. D genes are given only for firm matches. Clone size is stated in some rows and not others, as once, few, many or a class when expanded.

-	TRBD2	15	TRBJ2-5	TRBV9	CASSLDGTSEETQYF	TGTGCCAGCAGCCTTGATGGGACTAGCGAAGAGACCCAGTACTTC
-	TRBD2	15	TRBJ2-3	TRBV5-1	CASAAGGRITDTQYF	TGCGCCAGCGCAGCTGGCGGGAGAATAACAGATACGCAGTATTTT
once	-	20	TRBJ1-5	TRBV6-4	CASSDSGQKYFTYSNQPQHF	TGTGCCAGCAGTGACTCAGGTCAGAAGTACTTCACCTATAGCAATCAGCCCCAGCATTTT
-	TRBD1	13	TRBJ1-2	TRBV5-8	CASSSTGADGYTF	TGTGCCAGCAGCTCAACAGGGGCGGATGGCTACACCTTC
few	TRBD1	13	TRBJ2-7	TRBV19	CASSTGTGYEQYF	TGTGCCAGTAGCACCGGGACAGGCTACGAGCAGTACTTC
-	TRBD2	17	TRBJ2-2	TRBV9	CASSVASLAGANAELFF	TGTGCCAGCAGCGTAGCTTCACTAGCGGGGGCCAATGCGGAGCTGTTTTTT
-	-	20	TRBJ1-5	TRBV7-3	CASSLTREERGPARNQPQHF	TGTGCCAGCAGCTTAACCAGGGAGGAGAGAGGGCCAGCCCGCAATCAGCCCCAGCATTTT
-	-	15	TRBJ2-2	TRBV5-1	CASSLVSSNTGELFF	TGCGCCAGCAGCTTGGTTAGCTCGAACACCGGGGAGCTGTTTTTT
-	TRBD2	17	TRBJ2-1	TRBV7-9	CASSLGVGLAGGDEQFF	TGTGCCAGCAGCTTAGGCGTAGGACTAGCGGGAGGGGATGAGCAGTTCTTC
-	-	11	TRBJ2-7	TRBV5-6	CASSDGYEQYF	TGTGCCAGCAGCGACGGCTACGAGCAGTACTTC
-	-	15	TRBJ2-7	TRBV5-1	CASSLGGQPSYEQYF	TGCGCCAGCAGCTTGGGTGGACAACCCTCCTACGAGCAGTACTTC
-	-	13	TRBJ2-3	TRBV14	CASSQVRTDTQYF	TGTGCCAGCAGCCAAGTCCGCACAGATACGCAGTATTTT
-	TRBD2	15	TRBJ2-7	TRBV19	CASSLAGGRYHEQYF	TGTGCCAGTAGTTTAGCGGGAGGTCGATATCACGAGCAGTACTTC
-	TRBD1	13	TRBJ1-1	TRBV29-1	CSGNQGAGTEAFF	TGCAGCGGGAACCAGGGGGCGGGCACTGAAGCTTTCTTT
-	TRBD2	14	TRBJ2-3	TRBV28	CASSSGLATDTQYF	TGTGCCAGCAGTTCGGGACTAGCCACAGATACGCAGTATTTT
-	-	13	TRBJ1-3	TRBV7-2	CASSPRAGNTIYF	TGTGCCAGCAGCCCCCGCGCTGGAAACACCATATATTTT
-	TRBD2	15	TRBJ2-1	TRBV28	CASSPPGLAGVVQFF	TGTGCCAGCAGTCCTCCGGGACTAGCGGGAGTTGTGCAGTTCTTC
-	-	12	TRBJ2-3	TRBV28	CASSLSRDTQYF	TGTGCCAGCAGTTTAAGCAGGGATACGCAGTATTTT
few	TRBD2	13	TRBJ2-7	TRBV6-5	CASRKLARNEQYF	TGTGCCAGCAGAAAACTAGCGAGAAACGAGCAGTACTTC
-	TRBD2	19	TRBJ2-1	TRBV9	CASSVGGGISSGSYNEQFF	TGTGCCAGCAGCGTAGGTGGGGGGATTTCTAGCGGGAGCTACAATGAGCAGTTCTTC
few	TRBD2	15	TRBJ2-7	TRBV5-1	CASSLGTSGAYEQYF	TGCGCCAGCAGCTTGGGGACTAGCGGAGCCTACGAGCAGTACTTC
few	TRBD1	14	TRBJ1-2	TRBV2	CASRGQGGNYGYTF	TGTGCCAGCAGGGGACAGGGTGGGAACTATGGCTACACCTTC
-	-	12	TRBJ2-1	TRBV5-6	CASSLGGTEQFF	TGTGCCAGCAGCTTGGGGGGGACAGAGCAGTTCTTC
-	-	14	TRBJ2-1	TRBV11-2	CASRPTGTYNEQFF	TGTGCCAGCAGACCAACAGGGACGTACAATGAGCAGTTCTTC
-	-	11	TRBJ1-2	TRBV19	CASTRGYGYTF	TGTGCCAGTACGAGGGGATACGGCTACACCTTC
-	-	14	TRBJ1-5	TRBV6-5	CASSANRVISPQHF	TGTGCCAGCAGTGCCAACAGGGTTATCAGCCCCCAGCATTTT
-	TRBD2	19	TRBJ2-1	TRBV11-2	CASSFRTSGNSVGNNEQFF	TGTGCCAGCAGTTTCCGGACTAGCGGGAATTCGGTAGGCAATAATGAGCAGTTCTTC
-	TRBD2	14	TRBJ2-7	TRBV6-1	CASSTPSGSYEQYF	TGTGCCAGCAGTACTCCTAGCGGGAGCTACGAGCAGTACTTC
few	-	15	TRBJ1-2	TRBV6-6	CASSYSLGQNYGYTF	TGTGCCAGCAGTTACTCCCTTGGTCAGAACTATGGCTACACCTTC
-	-	13	TRBJ2-1	TRBV5-1	CASSLEVNNEQFF	TGCGCCAGCAGCTTGGAGGTTAACAATGAGCAGTTCTTC
-	TRBD1	16	TRBJ1-2	TRBV5-8	CASSSQGHPSNYGYTF	TGTGCCAGCAGCTCACAGGGGCACCCCTCTAACTATGGCTACACCTTC
-	-	16	TRBJ2-1	TRBV6-6	CASSYSGGRSYNEQFF	TGTGCCAGCAGTTACTCCGGAGGGCGATCCTACAATGAGCAGTTCTTC
-	-	11	TRBJ2-7	TRBV5-1	CASRRGYEQYF	TGCGCCAGCAGACGGGGGTACGAGCAGTACTTC
-	TRBD1	14	TRBJ2-7	TRBV6-5	CASSYAAGGYEQYF	TGTGCCAGCAGTTACGCGGCAGGGGGATACGAGCAGTACTTC
-	TRBD2	14	TRBJ2-3	TRBV10-2	CASTLAGVIDTQYF	TGCGCCAGCACGCTAGCGGGAGTCATAGATACGCAGTATTTT
-	TRBD1	16	TRBJ1-2	TRBV10-3	CAINGQGLRANYGYTF	TGTGCCATCAATGGACAGGGGCTTCGGGCTAACTATGGCTACACCTTC
-	TRBD1	16	TRBJ2-2	TRBV5-4	CASSSGQGVYTGELFF	TGTGCCAGCAGCTCGGGACAGGGGGTTTACACCGGGGAGCTGTTTTTT
-	-	14	TRBJ2-5	TRBV5-4	CASSSGRVGETQYF	TGTGCCAGCAGCTCGGGAAGAGTGGGGGAGACCCAGTACTTC
-	-	17	TRBJ1-1	TRBV9	CASSVAGDLSRYTEAFF	TGTGCCAGCAGCGTAGCGGGGGACCTCAGCCGTTATACTGAAGCTTTCTTT
-	-	14	TRBJ2-2	TRBV27	CASSDYREGGELFF	TGTGCCAGCAGTGACTACAGGGAGGGCGGGGAGCTGTTTTTT
-	-	16	TRBJ2-1	TRBV7-8	CASSTRTGGIYNEQFF	TGTGCCAGCAGCACCCGGACAGGAGGGATCTACAATGAGCAGTTCTTC
-	-	13	TRBJ1-2	TRBV28	CASSLGQYYGYTF	TGTGCCAGCAGTCTCGGACAGTACTATGGCTACACCTTC
-	TRBD1	14	TRBJ1-2	TRBV30	CAWSVSGTAASYTF	TGTGCCTGGAGTGTAAGCGGGACAGCCGCGAGCTACACCTTC
-	TRBD1	16	TRBJ2-7	TRBV4-3	CASSQERTGDIYEQYF	TGCGCCAGCAGCCAAGAAAGGACAGGGGATATCTACGAGCAGTACTTC
-	TRBD1	15	TRBJ1-5	TRBV28	CAIDEQGNSNQPQHF	TGTGCCATCGACGAACAGGGGAATAGCAATCAGCCCCAGCATTTT
-	-	14	TRBJ2-7	TRBV10-2	CASSLFGGIYEQYF	TGCGCCAGCAGTCTCTTTGGGGGGATCTACGAGCAGTACTTC
few	-	13	TRBJ2-1	TRBV15	CATSRDWRNEQFF	TGTGCCACCAGCAGAGATTGGCGAAATGAGCAGTTCTTC
-	TRBD1	15	TRBJ1-2	TRBV7-2	CASSPMTGSSYGYTF	TGTGCCAGCAGCCCCATGACAGGGTCGAGCTATGGCTACACCTTC
-	-	15	TRBJ2-5	TRBV4-1	CASSQDGRVRETQYF	TGCGCCAGCAGCCAAGATGGCAGGGTGAGGGAGACCCAGTACTTC
-	TRBD1	13	TRBJ2-7	TRBV28	CASRQGASYEQYF	TGTGCCAGCCGACAGGGGGCCTCTTACGAGCAGTACTTC
-	-	16	TRBJ2-2	TRBV27	CASTLLGGTTHGELFF	TGTGCCAGCACCTTATTGGGGGGGACAACACACGGGGAGCTGTTTTTT
-	-	14	TRBJ2-5	TRBV5-1	CASSSTAIQETQYF	TGCGCCAGCAGCTCGACAGCGATCCAAGAGACCCAGTACTTC
-	TRBD2	15	TRBJ2-1	TRBV28	CASSSGLAGGSGQFF	TGTGCCAGCAGTTCGGGACTAGCGGGAGGGAGTGGGCAGTTCTTC
-	-	17	TRBJ2-1	TRBV5-4	CASSLAVTGLLVNEQFF	TGTGCCAGCAGCTTGGCGGTTACAGGACTGTTGGTAAATGAGCAGTTCTTC
-	-	11	TRBJ1-5	TRBV30	CAWSVGQPQHF	TGTGCCTGGAGTGTAGGTCAGCCCCAGCATTTT
-	-	14	TRBJ1-1	TRBV6-6	CASRAGDLDTEAFF	TGTGCCAGCAGAGCCGGGGATCTCGACACTGAAGCTTTCTTT